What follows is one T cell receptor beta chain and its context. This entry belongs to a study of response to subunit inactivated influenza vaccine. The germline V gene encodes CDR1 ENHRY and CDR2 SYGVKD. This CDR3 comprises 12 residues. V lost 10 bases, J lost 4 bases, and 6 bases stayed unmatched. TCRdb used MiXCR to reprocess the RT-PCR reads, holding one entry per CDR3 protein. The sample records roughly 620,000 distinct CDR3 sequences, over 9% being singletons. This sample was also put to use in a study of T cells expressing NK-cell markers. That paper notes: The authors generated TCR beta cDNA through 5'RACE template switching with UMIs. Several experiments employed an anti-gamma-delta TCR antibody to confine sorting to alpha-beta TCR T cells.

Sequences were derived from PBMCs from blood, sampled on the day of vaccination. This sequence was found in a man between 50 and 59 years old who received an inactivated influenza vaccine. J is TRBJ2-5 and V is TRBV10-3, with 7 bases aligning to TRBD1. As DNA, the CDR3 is TGTGCCACCGGAGACAGGGCAGAGACCCAGTACTTC. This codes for CATGDRAETQYF.